The T cell receptor (beta chain) described here comes from a study of technical replicates of blood from four donors. CDR3 size: 13 residues. V lost 3 bases, J lost 3 bases, and 9 bases lay in between. Germline loops: CDR1 SGHRS, CDR2 YFSETQ. Clones were sequenced by immunoSEQ multiplex PCR, and TCRdb holds only the in-frame ones, with some missing. The repertoire holds about 61,000 clones, around 97% seen once, with 0.19% in the top ten. V is TRBV5-1 and J is TRBJ1-1; the D gene is possibly TRBD1 (5 bases). Sequenced: T cells isolated from PBMCs. This TCR was sampled from a human donor in good health. CDR3 protein: CASSSRDDTEAFF. The DNA of the CDR3 is TGCGCCAGCAGCTCCAGGGATGACACTGAAGCTTTCTTT.